The 28 T cell receptor beta chains below all came from one sample that was sequenced in a study of shared clonotypes between healthy human individuals. Measured with immunoSEQ multiplex PCR; TCRdb has only the in-frame clones, and not every one. The profile covers about 2.2 million clones, with 85% to 95% appearing a single time and 1.5% to 2% taken by the ten largest. Only CD45RO-negative cells positively selected for CCR7 counted as naive CD8 cells, so terminally differentiated effector memory CD45RA+ cells were excluded. Sequenced material: naive CD8+ T cells from PBMCs. The receptors derive from a man aged 18 to 29 in good health. Some clones in this sample may be carry-over from other donors' samples.

Comment on this clone: The identical CDR3 is also encoded by other nucleotide sequences in the sample. The DNA for the CDR3 is TGTGCCAGCAGCTCCCGGAACACTGAAGCTTTCTTT. Residues: CASSSRNTEAFF. This chain links TRBV27 with TRBJ1-1, with D hard to call. Germline lookup yields CDR1 MNHEY and CDR2 SMNVEV (reference sequence). Trimming left V 6 bases short and J 1 base short, with 6 bases between. This CDR3 comprises 12 residues.

The DNA for the CDR3 is TGTGCCATCAGTGGGAGACAGGGGATGGAGTATGGCTACACCTTC. Its translation: CAISGRQGMEYGYTF. This chain joins TRBV10-3 and TRBJ1-2; 8 bases align to TRBD1. This CDR3 contains 15 residues. V gave up 4 bases and J gave up 5 bases; unmatched junction bases: 9. The germline V gene has CDR1 ENHRY and CDR2 SYGVKD.

This chain links TRBV28 with TRBJ2-7; 7 bases match TRBD1. The CDR3 has 17 residues. V shed 1 base, J shed 1 base, and the junction held 10 bases outside the gene matches. Germline V gene data show CDR1 as MDHEN and CDR2 as SYDVKM. The CDR3 spells CASSLFHDRVESYEQYF. For the CDR3, the DNA is TGTGCCAGCAGTTTATTTCACGACAGGGTGGAGTCCTACGAGCAGTACTTC.

The chain is built from TRBV9 and TRBJ2-7, with 9 nucleotides matching TRBD2. The length of the CDR3 is 16 residues. The germline V gene encodes CDR1 SGDLS and CDR2 YYNGEE. Trimming cost V 0 bases and J 3 bases; bases outside gene matches: 7. CDR3 nucleotide sequence: TGTGCCAGCAGCGTAGCTAGGGAGACTAGCGGCTACGAGCAGTACTTC. It encodes CASSVARETSGYEQYF.

V usage is TRBV18 and J usage is TRBJ1-3, with D maybe TRBD1 (5 bases). This CDR3 is built from 15 residues. Germline V gene lookup returns CDR1 KGHSH and CDR2 LQKENI. The ends were cut back, 4 bases at V and 8 bases at J, with 18 bases in the middle. In DNA, the CDR3 is TGTGCCAGCTCACTTGGATTGGGGGTAGAGGACACCATATATTTT. The encoded protein is CASSLGLGVEDTIYF.

As for this clone: Other DNA sequences in this sample translate to the same CDR3. This chain links TRBV27 with TRBJ1-5; D call uncertain. Trimming took 8 bases from V and 3 from J, leaving 5 bases between them. This CDR3 spans 11 amino acids. The germline CDR1 and CDR2 sequences are MNHEY and SMNVEV (reference sequence). CDR3 sequence reads: CASGINQPQHF. CDR3 DNA: TGTGCCAGCGGAATCAATCAGCCCCAGCATTTT.

This clone has a handful of counts. The chain joins TRBV14 to TRBJ2-2; D gene ambiguous. Germline-derived CDR1 and CDR2 are SGHDN and FVKESK. V gave up 0 bases and J gave up 5 bases, with 4 bases separating them. The CDR3 spans 13 residues. The CDR3 sequence: CASSQEWTGELFF. DNA for the CDR3: TGTGCCAGCAGCCAAGAGTGGACCGGGGAGCTGTTTTTT. Looking up the rest from reference TRBV14 and TRBJ2-2 gives the full variable domain: EAGVTQFPSHSVIEKGQTVTLRCDPISGHDNLYWYRRVMGKEIKFLLHFVKESKQDESGMPNNRFLAERTGGTYSTLKVQPAELEDSGVYFCASSQEWTGELFFGEGSRLTVL.

The chain combines TRBV27 with TRBJ2-7, with TRBD1 as a possible D gene (6 bases). The CDR3 has 16 residues. Looked up from germline, CDR1 is MNHEY and CDR2 is SMNVEV (reference sequence). The V gene lost 1 base and the J gene lost 2 bases, with 15 bases spanning the gap. This CDR3 is CASSLWITGKAYEQYF. CDR3 coding DNA: TGTGCCAGCAGTTTATGGATAACAGGGAAGGCCTACGAGCAGTACTTC.

The chain uses TRBV4-2 and TRBJ2-7; D may match TRBD1 or TRBD2 (5 bases each). Germline CDR1 and CDR2: LGHNA and YNFKEQ. Trimming removed 2 bases from V and 6 bases from J, with 14 bases in between. The CDR3 consists of 14 residues. CDR3 region: CASSQSWDPREQYF. CDR3 nucleotide sequence: TGTGCCAGCAGCCAATCTTGGGACCCCCGCGAGCAGTACTTC.

The chain combines TRBV7-9 with TRBJ1-1; 8 bases fit TRBD1. The CDR3 sequence is 15 residues long. V was pared by 5 bases and J by 2 bases, with 7 bases of the junction left unmatched. The V gene's germline CDR1 is SEHNR and CDR2 FQNEAQ (reference sequence). DNA of the CDR3: TGTGCCAGCAGCGCCCCGGGACAGGCAAACACTGAAGCTTTCTTT. It yields the protein CASSAPGQANTEAFF.

The chain recombines TRBV7-9 with TRBJ2-7; D possibly corresponds to TRBD2 (6 bases). Germline V gene lookup returns CDR1 SEHNR and CDR2 FQNEAQ (reference sequence). Trimming stripped 5 bases from V and 4 bases from J, with 21 bases between. The CDR3 is 16 residues long. This CDR3 is CASSPRRDSPYYEQYF. DNA for the CDR3: TGTGCCAGCAGCCCTCGGCGGGACTCCCCCTATTACGAGCAGTACTTC.

V usage is TRBV7-9 and J usage is TRBJ2-1, with TRBD2 matching over 13 bases. The ends lost 3 bases at V and 8 bases at J; junction bases unmatched: 7. CDR3 length: 16 residues. The germline V gene has CDR1 SEHNR and CDR2 FQNEAQ (reference sequence). CDR3 bases: TGTGCCAGCAGCTTGACTAGCGGGAGGAAGGTTCATGAGCAGTTCTTC. Its protein is CASSLTSGRKVHEQFF. Full variable domain (remainder filled in from reference TRBV7-9 and TRBJ2-1): DTGVSQNPRHKITKRGQNVTFRCDPISEHNRLYWYRQTLGQGPEFLTYFQNEAQLEKSRLLSDRFSAERPKGSFSTLEIQRTEQGDSAMYLCASSLTSGRKVHEQFFGPGTRLTVL.

The chain links TRBV7-9 to TRBJ2-1, with D perhaps given as TRBD1 or TRBD2 (5 bases each). Between the trimmed V and J ends, which lost 1 base and 0 bases, there was a span of 10 bases. Germline V gives CDR1 SEHNR, CDR2 FQNEAQ (reference sequence). CDR3 size: 16 residues. The CDR3 reads CASSLVWGSSYNEQFF. In DNA form, the CDR3 reads TGTGCCAGCAGCTTAGTGTGGGGGAGCTCCTACAATGAGCAGTTCTTC.

The chain employs TRBV20-1 and TRBJ2-7, with D tentatively TRBD1 (6 bases). CDR1 is DFQATT and CDR2 is SNEGSKA in the germline V gene (reference sequence). This CDR3 comprises 11 residues. The CDR3 DNA is TGCAGCCCGACAGACAGGTACGAGCAGTACTTC. Amino acid sequence: CSPTDRYEQYF.

V gene TRBV4-3 combines with J gene TRBJ2-7, with D tentatively TRBD1 (6 bases). CDR3 size: 14 residues. V was clipped by 4 bases and J by 6 bases, with 16 bases between them. CDR1 and CDR2 (germline): LGHNA, YSLEER. CDR3 sequence reads: CASSPFLQGPEQYF. Written as DNA, the CDR3 is TGCGCCAGCAGCCCTTTTCTTCAGGGGCCCGAGCAGTACTTC.

This chain connects TRBV27 to TRBJ2-2, with 10 positions matching TRBD2. This CDR3 has 17 amino acids. With V trimmed by 2 bases and J by 5 bases, 8 bases remained unmatched. Germline lookup yields CDR1 MNHEY and CDR2 SMNVEV (reference sequence). The CDR3 here is CASSLISLAGETGELFF. Written as DNA, the CDR3 is TGTGCCAGCAGTTTAATTAGTCTAGCGGGAGAGACCGGGGAGCTGTTTTTT.

The table lists this clone with a few counts. The V gene is TRBV30, the J gene TRBJ1-1; TRBD1 is a possible D gene (6 bases). Germline loops: CDR1 GTSNPN, CDR2 SVGIG (reference sequence). This CDR3 is built from 13 residues. Trimming cost V 3 bases and J 0 bases, with 8 bases left between them. Written as DNA, the CDR3 is TGTGCCTGGAGGTGGACAGTGAACACTGAAGCTTTCTTT. Translating it yields CAWRWTVNTEAFF.

CDR3 nucleotides: TGTGCCAGCAGCTACTCAGAGGGAGATCAGCCCCAGCATTTT. Its protein is CASSYSEGDQPQHF. V usage is TRBV2 and J usage is TRBJ1-5; D remains unclear. The germline CDR1 and CDR2 sequences are SNHLY and FYNNEI. The CDR3 consists of 14 residues. V gave up 6 bases and J gave up 5 bases, with 14 bases separating them. Full variable domain (missing parts from reference TRBV2 and TRBJ1-5): EPEVTQTPSHQVTQMGQEVILRCVPISNHLYFYWYRQILGQKVEFLVSFYNNEISEKSEIFDDQFSVERPDGSNFTLKIRSTKLEDSAMYFCASSYSEGDQPQHFGDGTRLSIL.

The chain couples TRBV9 to TRBJ2-5; 8 bases match TRBD1. The germline V gene has CDR1 SGDLS and CDR2 YYNGEE. This CDR3 is built from 16 residues. V lost 4 bases, J lost 2 bases, and 10 bases stayed unmatched. The CDR3 loop reads CASSTRQGPEQETQYF. The CDR3 DNA sequence: TGTGCCAGCAGCACACGACAGGGGCCAGAACAAGAGACCCAGTACTTC.

The chain is built from TRBV6-4 and TRBJ2-1; D unresolved. The CDR3 runs 16 residues. Germline V gene data show CDR1 as MRHNA and CDR2 as SNTAGT. Trimming left V 0 bases short and J 7 bases short, with 16 bases between. The CDR3 region is CASSDSWVQGVNEQFF. CDR3 in DNA: TGTGCCAGCAGTGACTCCTGGGTACAAGGTGTTAATGAGCAGTTCTTC.

This clone was seen a few times. CDR3 nucleotides: TGCAGTGAGGGCCTCTTAGGTGAAGCTTTCTTT. Amino acids: CSEGLLGEAFF. This chain connects TRBV20-1 to TRBJ1-1; no clear D gene. V shed 7 bases and J shed 7 bases, with 13 bases lying between them. From germline, CDR1 is DFQATT and CDR2 SNEGSKA (reference sequence). This CDR3 is built from 11 residues.

CDR3 sequence: CASSLSSSAEQFF. CDR3 nucleotides: TGTGCCAGCAGTTTATCGAGTTCGGCTGAGCAGTTCTTC. The rearrangement links TRBV27 to TRBJ2-1; no clear D gene. Germline loops: CDR1 MNHEY, CDR2 SMNVEV (reference sequence). V was pared by 0 bases and J by 9 bases, with 9 bases between. This CDR3 comprises 13 residues.

The chain uses TRBV5-5 and TRBJ2-7; 8 bases are a match to TRBD2. The germline V gene has CDR1 SGHKS and CDR2 YYEKEE (reference sequence). The V gene end was trimmed by 0 bases and the J gene end by 0 bases; junction bases not matched to a gene: 5. The CDR3 totals 16 residues. CDR3 DNA sequence: TGTGCCAGCAGCTTGGTACCGGGAGGGCCCTCCTACGAGCAGTACTTC. Amino acids: CASSLVPGGPSYEQYF.

The CDR3 DNA is TGTGCCAGCAGCCCCAAGTACGAGCAGTACTTC. Its protein is CASSPKYEQYF. This rearrangement joins TRBV5-5 to TRBJ2-7; D ambiguous. This CDR3 has 11 residues. With 4 bases removed from V and 4 bases from J, the gap between germline ends came to 6 bases. Germline V gene sequence: CDR1 SGHKS, CDR2 YYEKEE (reference sequence).

A word on this clone: Other DNA variants within this sample encode the same CDR3. For the CDR3, the DNA is TGTGCCAGCAGTTTAGACACGACCTACGAGCAGTACTTC. This codes for CASSLDTTYEQYF. The chain couples TRBV27 to TRBJ2-7; the D is unclear. CDR1 and CDR2 from the germline V gene are MNHEY and SMNVEV (reference sequence). CDR3 length equals 13 residues. V was trimmed by 2 bases and J by 2 bases, leaving 7 bases between them.

V usage is TRBV29-1 and J usage is TRBJ2-1, with D possibly matching TRBD1 (6 bases). The CDR3 runs to 15 residues. Germline V CDR1 and CDR2: SQVTM, ANQGSEA. Trimming shortened V by 3 bases and J by 0 bases, and 12 bases separated the two germline ends. CDR3 sequence reads: CSVELQGTSYNEQFF. The CDR3 region has the DNA TGCAGCGTTGAGCTACAGGGAACCTCCTACAATGAGCAGTTCTTC.

With respect to this clone: The identical CDR3 is also encoded by other nucleotide sequences in the sample. The genes are TRBV2 and TRBJ1-5, with D perhaps matching TRBD1 (6 bases). Trimming removed 1 base at V and 2 bases at J, with 6 bases between. Per germline, CDR1 SNHLY and CDR2 FYNNEI. The CDR3 contains 14 residues. For the CDR3, the DNA is TGTGCCAGCAGTGAAGGGACAGGCAATCAGCCCCAGCATTTT. Encoded protein: CASSEGTGNQPQHF.

CDR3 protein: CASSQVRTALNTEAFF. CDR3 nucleotide sequence: TGTGCCAGCAGCCAAGTACGGACAGCATTGAACACTGAAGCTTTCTTT. The chain uses TRBV14 and TRBJ1-1; possibly TRBD1 for D (6 bases). The ends were cut back, 1 base at V and 0 bases at J, with 12 bases in the middle. This CDR3 comprises 16 residues. CDR1 is SGHDN and CDR2 is FVKESK in the germline V gene.